This T cell receptor beta chain was recorded in a study of cytomegalovirus exposure and HLA in healthy donors. From germline, CDR1 is MNHEY and CDR2 SMNVEV (reference sequence). The CDR3 contains 15 residues. The germline V and J ends were trimmed by 0 bases and 5 bases, with 10 bases remaining between them. Use of 60 Vbeta and 13 Jbeta primers characterized the PCR. Produced via immunoSEQ multiplex PCR; TCRdb's table is partial and in-frame only. The sample has some 160,000 clones; roughly four fifths are singletons. This clone was counted only a few times. The chain recombines TRBV27 with TRBJ1-4, with TRBD1 as a possible D gene (5 bases). The sequenced sample was PBMCs. This clonotype was sampled from a woman aged 50 to 60 in good health and CMV-seronegative. CDR3 sequence reads: CASSLSRQRNEKLFF. CDR3 DNA sequence: TGTGCCAGCAGTTTATCCAGACAGAGGAATGAAAAACTGTTTTTT.